Following are 14 T cell receptor beta chains from one sample sequenced in a study of blood T cell repertoires in COVID-19. The data were produced by immunoSEQ multiplex PCR, yet TCRdb's version contains in-frame clones alone and is incomplete. The table includes tens of thousands of clones, 80% to 90% detected once. Sequences were obtained from peripheral blood. The receptors stem from a woman aged 55 to 70 with COVID-19, enrolled during active disease.

To note about this clone: In the same sample, other DNA sequences code for this CDR3. The chain is built from TRBV11-2 and TRBJ1-5, with TRBD1 matching 8 bases. The CDR3 runs to 13 residues. Trimming cost V 5 bases and J 7 bases; bases outside gene matches: 4. Germline V gene data show CDR1 as SGHAT and CDR2 as FQNNGV. The CDR3 region has the DNA TGTGCCAGCAGCCTCGACAGGGGCCAGCCCCAGCATTTT. This codes for CASSLDRGQPQHF.

The CDR3 bases are TGCGCCAGCAGCCAAGAGCCCCAGGGATATGGCTACACCTTC. It is translated as CASSQEPQGYGYTF. This chain connects TRBV4-1 to TRBJ1-2, with D perhaps matching TRBD1 (5 bases). This CDR3 contains 14 residues. Looked up from germline, CDR1 is MGHRA and CDR2 is YSYEKL. The ends were cut back, 0 bases at V and 5 bases at J, with 10 bases in the middle.

DNA for the CDR3: TGTGCCAGCAGCGGCAACAGGGAAATGGGCAATCAGCCCCAGCATTTT. Its translation is CASSGNREMGNQPQHF. V usage is TRBV9 and J usage is TRBJ1-5, with D perhaps TRBD1 (6 bases). Germline CDR1 is SGDLS and CDR2 is YYNGEE. Trimming cost V 3 bases and J 2 bases, with 15 bases left between them. CDR3 length: 16 residues.

This chain uses TRBV27 with TRBJ1-2; the D is unclear. Germline assignment: CDR1 MNHEY and CDR2 SMNVEV (reference sequence). CDR3 length: 17 residues. The V and J ends lost 4 bases and 0 bases respectively, with 18 bases between them. For the CDR3, the DNA is TGTGCCAGCAGTTATAAAAGGGAGACCTTCACTAACTATGGCTACACCTTC. It yields the protein CASSYKRETFTNYGYTF.

J is TRBJ2-1 and V is TRBV6-2 or TRBV6-3; 11 bases align to TRBD2. Trimming removed 6 bases from V and 12 bases from J; junction bases left unmatched: 13. CDR3 size: 15 residues. Per the germline V gene, CDR1 is MNHEY and CDR2 is SVGEGT. Here the CDR3 reads CASSPGTSGLGGQFF. The DNA of the CDR3 is TGTGCCAGCAGCCCCGGGACTAGCGGTTTAGGGGGGCAGTTCTTC.

This chain joins TRBV3-1 (or the pseudogene TRBV3-2) and TRBJ1-4; D might be TRBD1 (5 bases). CDR1 LGHDT and CDR2 YNNKEL come from the germline V gene (reference sequence). The ends were cut back, 2 bases at V and 4 bases at J, with 11 bases in the middle. This CDR3 has 15 amino acids. The CDR3 DNA is TGTGCCAGCAGCCAACCGACAGATCTTAATGAAAAACTGTTTTTT. It specifies CASSQPTDLNEKLFF.

CDR3 coding DNA: TGTGCCAGCTCACCATTCTTACAGTCTAACACCGGGGAGCTGTTTTTT. It yields the protein CASSPFLQSNTGELFF. This chain links TRBV18 with TRBJ2-2; D gene uncertain. V lost 2 bases to trimming and J lost 2 bases, with 12 bases between them. This CDR3 region has 16 residues. Germline CDR1 reads KGHSH; CDR2 reads LQKENI. Based on the CDR3 plus reference TRBV18 and TRBJ2-2, the full variable domain is NAGVMQNPRHLVRRRGQEARLRCSPMKGHSHVYWYRQLPEEGLKFMVYLQKENIIDESGMPKERFSAEFPKEGPSILRIQQVVRGDSAAYFCASSPFLQSNTGELFFGEGSRLTVL.

This clone was found once. The chain carries TRBV2 and TRBJ2-3, with TRBD1 matching 7 bases. Germline lookup yields CDR1 SNHLY and CDR2 FYNNEI. V gave up 5 bases and J gave up 10 bases; unmatched junction bases: 18. The CDR3 spans 16 residues. The DNA of the CDR3 is TGTGCCAGCAGTCCCCCCGTGACAGGGTACAGATACTCGCAGTATTTT. It codes for CASSPPVTGYRYSQYF. The full variable domain, rest sourced from reference TRBV2 and TRBJ2-3, is EPEVTQTPSHQVTQMGQEVILRCVPISNHLYFYWYRQILGQKVEFLVSFYNNEISEKSEIFDDQFSVERPDGSNFTLKIRSTKLEDSAMYFCASSPPVTGYRYSQYFGPGTRLTVL.

This chain uses TRBV19 with TRBJ2-6; maybe TRBD1 (5 bases). This CDR3 has 14 residues. Per germline, CDR1 LNHDA and CDR2 SQIVND (reference sequence). V lost 6 bases and J lost 4, with 10 bases in between. The CDR3 protein is CASRPGSGANVLTF. The CDR3, as DNA: TGTGCCAGTAGGCCAGGGTCCGGGGCCAACGTCCTGACTTTC.

This clone appeared a single time. J is TRBJ2-5 and V is TRBV5-1; 7 nucleotides line up with TRBD2. The V gene's germline CDR1 is SGHRS and CDR2 YFSETQ. The CDR3 loop spans 14 amino acids. V lost 3 bases and J lost 8; bases outside the gene matches: 10. The DNA for the CDR3 is TGCGCCAGCAGCTCCGGGACTAACCTCTATACCCAGTACTTC. It codes for CASSSGTNLYTQYF.

This sequence joins TRBV27 and TRBJ1-1; D unresolved. Germline V lookup: CDR1 MNHEY, CDR2 SMNVEV (reference sequence). With 3 bases removed from V and 5 bases from J, the gap between germline ends came to 10 bases. There are 13 residues in the CDR3. The chain's CDR3 is CASSLAGRTEAFF. CDR3 in DNA: TGTGCCAGCAGTTTGGCCGGGAGAACTGAAGCTTTCTTT.

The rearrangement joins TRBV5-1 to TRBJ2-3; 12 bases fit TRBD1. CDR1 and CDR2 from the germline V gene are SGHRS and YFSETQ. Trimming removed 4 bases from V and 5 bases from J; junction bases left unmatched: 14. CDR3 length: 18 amino acids. The CDR3 region is CASSKPGQGASTGDTQYF. The DNA for the CDR3 is TGCGCCAGCAGCAAGCCGGGACAGGGGGCGTCTACCGGAGATACGCAGTATTTT.

The chain couples TRBV19 to TRBJ2-3, with 12 nucleotides matching TRBD1. The V gene's germline CDR1 is LNHDA and CDR2 SQIVND (reference sequence). The V segment lost 9 bases and the J segment 0 bases; nucleotides outside the gene matches: 7. This CDR3 region has 16 residues. CDR3 loop: CASRDRGHTSTDTQYF. The CDR3 nucleotides read TGTGCCAGCAGGGACAGGGGGCATACTAGCACAGATACGCAGTATTTT.

The chain recombines TRBV28 with TRBJ1-1, with 9 bases fitting TRBD1. Germline loops: CDR1 MDHEN, CDR2 SYDVKM. The CDR3 covers 15 residues. V dropped 5 bases and J dropped 4; count of bases not matched to a gene: 8. DNA of the CDR3: TGTGCCAGCAGTAGGGACAGGGCTACGTCCACTGAAGCTTTCTTT. Translation gives CASSRDRATSTEAFF.